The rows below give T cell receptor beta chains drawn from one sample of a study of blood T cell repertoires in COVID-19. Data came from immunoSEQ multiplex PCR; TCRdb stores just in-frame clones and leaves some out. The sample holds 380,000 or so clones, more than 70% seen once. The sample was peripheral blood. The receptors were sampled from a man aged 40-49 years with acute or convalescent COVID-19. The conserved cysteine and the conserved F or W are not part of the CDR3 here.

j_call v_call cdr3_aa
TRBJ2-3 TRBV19 ASSITQGAGDTQY
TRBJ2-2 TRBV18 ASSRDRESHGELF
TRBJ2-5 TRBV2 ASSRGGGGAQY
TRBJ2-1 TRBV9 ASSVAFRLAGGGDEQF
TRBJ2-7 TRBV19 ASSIRFQGMYEQY
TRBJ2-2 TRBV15 ATKEVWRTGELF
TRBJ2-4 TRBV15 ATGESGNIQY
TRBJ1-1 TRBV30 ARGPTGDTEAF
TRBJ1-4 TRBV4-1 ASSQGRDDLNEKLF
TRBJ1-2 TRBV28 ASVSQGRVHYGYT
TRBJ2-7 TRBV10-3 AISEAIYEQY
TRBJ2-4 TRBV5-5 ASSPRQDIAKNIQY
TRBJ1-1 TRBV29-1 SADRPRVTEAF
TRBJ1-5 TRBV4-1 ASSQGAGSSNQPQH
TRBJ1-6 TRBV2 ASSLRDRGGSPLH
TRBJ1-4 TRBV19 ASSGGSTNEKLF
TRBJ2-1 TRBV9 ASSATRLAGGNEQF
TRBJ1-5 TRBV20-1 SASHGQGFQPQH
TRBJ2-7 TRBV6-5 ASSPGREINEQY
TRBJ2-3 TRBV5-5 ASRRGTSTDTQY
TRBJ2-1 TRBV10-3 AISGTSDYNEQF
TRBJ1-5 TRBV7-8 ASSFITGSRPNQPQH
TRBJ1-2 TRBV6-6 ASTGMIYDGYT
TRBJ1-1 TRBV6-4 ASSTGANTEAF
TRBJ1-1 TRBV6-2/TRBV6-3 ASSLGRQGAEAF
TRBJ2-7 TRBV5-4 ASSLSQGALYEQY
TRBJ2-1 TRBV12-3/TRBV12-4 ASSRRTHEQF
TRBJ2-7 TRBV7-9 ASSLGGLAEYEQY
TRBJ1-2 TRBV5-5 ASSGTAQDGYT
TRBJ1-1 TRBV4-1 ASSQTTGLSAF
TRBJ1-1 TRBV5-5 ASSLSSGSGRTEAF
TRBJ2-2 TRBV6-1 ASSEIYGELF
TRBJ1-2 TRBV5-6 ASRPQGVQGYT
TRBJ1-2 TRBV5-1 ASSSREAKTHGYT
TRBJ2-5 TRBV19 ASSISAGQGTQY
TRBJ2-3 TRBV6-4 ASSDGTAHTDTQY
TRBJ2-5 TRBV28 ASRLEGRETQY
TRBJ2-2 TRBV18 ASSPTSHLNTGELF
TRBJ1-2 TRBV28 ASSLKGAYGYT
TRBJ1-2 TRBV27 ASSNSGIYYGYT
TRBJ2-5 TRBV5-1 ASRLAGGGQETQY
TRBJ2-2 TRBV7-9 ASSQMDRGLTGELF
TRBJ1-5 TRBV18 ASSPRETADFNQPQH
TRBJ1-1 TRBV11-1 ASSFSGLDTEAF
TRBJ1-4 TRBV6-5 ASGRVSSTNEKLF
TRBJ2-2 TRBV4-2 ASSQYGQGHANTGELF
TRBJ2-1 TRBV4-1 ASSQRAGGVSYNEQF
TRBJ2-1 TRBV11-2 ASSLRGRGRYNEQF
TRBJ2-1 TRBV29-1 SVPPSGSGNEQF